One and the same sample provided the 8 T cell receptor beta chains below, sequenced in a study of blood T cell repertoires in COVID-19. TCRdb's table, derived via immunoSEQ multiplex PCR, lists solely in-frame clones and lacks some. The sample has roughly 200,000 clones, 87% seen once. Sequenced material: peripheral blood. These receptors came from a young woman who had recovered from COVID-19.

This clone was counted once. The chain links TRBV19 to TRBJ1-2; the D is unclear. The CDR3 loop spans 14 amino acids. Germline V gives CDR1 LNHDA, CDR2 SQIVND (reference sequence). V lost 3 bases and J 4 bases, leaving 12 bases between the germline ends. The CDR3, as DNA: TGTGCCAGTAGTATTGGGCAGTCCGGCTATGGCTACACCTTC. Translation gives CASSIGQSGYGYTF.

This rearrangement joins TRBV7-8 to TRBJ1-1; D is undetermined. The CDR3 covers 13 residues. V lost 1 base to trimming and J lost 5 bases, with 8 bases between them. Germline V gene lookup returns CDR1 SGHVS and CDR2 FQNEAQ. CDR3 bases: TGTGCCAGCAGCTTAGTAGGGAGTACTGAAGCTTTCTTT. Translated: CASSLVGSTEAFF.

The chain is built from TRBV13 and TRBJ2-7; 9 positions match TRBD2. The V and J ends lost 4 bases and 2 bases, in that order; junction bases with no gene match: 3. Looked up from germline, CDR1 is PRHDT and CDR2 is FYEKMQ (reference sequence). The CDR3 is 14 amino acids. The CDR3 DNA reads as TGTGCCAGCAGCTCACAGCGGGGGGCCTACGAGCAGTACTTC. As protein: CASSSQRGAYEQYF.

CDR3 in amino acids: CASSVGSGSEGETQYF. DNA of the CDR3: TGTGCCAGCAGCGTAGGGAGCGGGAGTGAGGGAGAGACCCAGTACTTC. The chain joins TRBV9 to TRBJ2-5; TRBD2 agrees at 8 bases. CDR1 and CDR2 from the germline V gene are SGDLS and YYNGEE. The CDR3 sequence is 16 residues long. V lost 0 bases, J lost 4 bases, and 8 bases stayed unmatched.

The chain is built from TRBV3-1 (or the pseudogene TRBV3-2) and TRBJ1-3; D remains ambiguous. The CDR3 runs to 14 residues. Trimming left V 1 base short and J 4 bases short, with 8 bases between. Per the germline V gene, CDR1 is LGHDT and CDR2 is YNNKEL (reference sequence). CDR3 amino acids: CASSQGGYGNTIYF. CDR3 DNA: TGTGCCAGCAGCCAAGGAGGGTACGGAAACACCATATATTTT.

The chain is built from TRBV7-8 and TRBJ2-2; D not certain. CDR1 SGHVS and CDR2 FQNEAQ come from the germline V gene. The CDR3 consists of 13 residues. Trimming took off 4 bases at V and 7 bases at J, with 10 bases between the two ends. The CDR3 DNA sequence: TGTGCCAGCAGCTCCGACTTGGTCGGGGAGCTGTTTTTT. This codes for CASSSDLVGELFF. The whole variable domain, filled in from reference TRBV7-8 and TRBJ2-2, reads GAGVSQSPRYKVAKRGQDVALRCDPISGHVSLFWYQQALGQGPEFLTYFQNEAQLDKSGLPSDRFFAERPEGSVSTLKIQRTQQEDSAVYLCASSSDLVGELFFGEGSRLTVL.

This chain uses TRBV5-5 with TRBJ1-2; 8 positions agree with TRBD1. V lost 5 bases and J lost 2; bases outside the gene matches: 2. The germline V gene encodes CDR1 SGHKS and CDR2 YYEKEE (reference sequence). The CDR3 has 13 amino acids. CDR3 protein: CASRQGGNYGYTF. CDR3 DNA sequence: TGTGCCAGCAGACAGGGGGGCAACTATGGCTACACCTTC. The full variable domain, its missing parts supplied by reference TRBV5-5 and TRBJ1-2, is DAGVTQSPTHLIKTRGQQVTLRCSPISGHKSVSWYQQVLGQGPQFIFQYYEKEERGRGNFPDRFSARQFPNYSSELNVNALLLGDSALYLCASRQGGNYGYTFGSGTRLTVV.

The V and J genes are TRBV4-1 and TRBJ1-1; 10 positions match TRBD1. J was trimmed by 5 bases and V by 4 bases; bases with no gene match: 4. The CDR3 covers 14 residues. Germline CDR1 reads MGHRA; CDR2 reads YSYEKL. The CDR3 DNA is TGCGCCAGCAGCCCCGGGACAGGGGCTACTGAAGCTTTCTTT. Amino acid sequence: CASSPGTGATEAFF.